This T cell receptor beta chain originates from a study of blood T cell repertoires in COVID-19. In the study's own analysis: Reference gene primer amplification gave estimated nucleated cell counts. The repertoire was sequenced with immunoSEQ multiplex PCR; TCRdb's copy has only in-frame clones and lacks some. For V, J and clone size, that table is used; D and trimming come from the DNA. The sample contains 300,000 to 350,000 clones, approximately 90% of which appear only once. The Seattle patients joined while their infection was active and were tracked longitudinally afterward. V lost 5 bases to trimming and J lost 0 bases; unmatched junction nucleotides: 4. The CDR3 loop spans 14 amino acids. The germline CDR1 and CDR2 sequences are GTSNPN and SVGIG (reference sequence).

V is TRBV30 and J is TRBJ1-2; 9 bases are a match to TRBD1. The TCR comes from a woman aged 30 to 39 with COVID-19, enrolled during active disease. Sequenced sample: peripheral blood. Written as DNA, the CDR3 is TGTGCCTGGGCCACAGGGGGCCCTAACTATGGCTACACCTTC. It yields the protein CAWATGGPNYGYTF.